The TCR beta chain described here comes from a study of blood T cell repertoires in COVID-19. The wider study: Samples taken during acute and convalescent COVID-19 were collected in the United States, Italy and Spain. T cells, B-cell-depleted T cells, or PBMCs provided the cDNA or gDNA that served as material.

J was trimmed by 8 bases and V by 5 bases; bases with no gene match: 8. This CDR3 is 15 amino acids long. CDR1 is MDHEN and CDR2 is SYDVKM in the germline V gene. Original methodology: Reference gene primer amplification yielded estimated nucleated cell counts. The protocol was immunoSEQ multiplex PCR, while the TCRdb copy is restricted to in-frame clones and leaves out a portion. From that table come the V and J calls and clone size; the DNA was used to work out D and trimming. The sample contains a few hundred thousand clones, 80% to 85% of which appear only once. The gene calls are TRBV28 and TRBJ1-4, with 10 bases that match TRBD1. Sequencing input: peripheral blood. The TCR comes from a woman aged 25-40 years who had recovered from COVID-19. In DNA, the CDR3 is TGTGCCAGCAGTGTCGACAGGGGGCCTCGGGAAAAACTGTTTTTT. It yields the protein CASSVDRGPREKLFF.